These T cell receptor beta chains were read from a single sample in a study of early T cells in non-severe SARS-CoV-2 infection. TCRdb processed the 5' RACE reads anew with MiXCR; each CDR3 protein has one entry. The data contain fewer than 100,000 distinct CDR3 sequences, approximately 11% of them singletons. The sample was whole blood. These receptors were obtained from an adult who was a healthcare worker with PCR-confirmed SARS-CoV-2 infection or an uninfected control (not recorded which). CDR3s include the opening cysteine and the closing phenylalanine or tryptophan. A D gene is named only where the DNA matches it firmly. Clone size is shown for a subset of rows, as once, few, many or a class of expanded clone.

clone_size: -
v_call: TRBV10-2
j_call: TRBJ2-3
d_call: -
cdr3_nt: TGCGCCAGCAGTGTTTCAGGCACTAGCACAGATACGCAGTATTTT
cdr3_aa: CASSVSGTSTDTQYF

clone_size: few
v_call: TRBV6-1
j_call: TRBJ1-5
d_call: -
cdr3_nt: TGTGCCAGCAGACAGGACAATCAGCCCCAGCATTTT
cdr3_aa: CASRQDNQPQHF

clone_size: few
v_call: TRBV10-3
j_call: TRBJ2-1
d_call: -
cdr3_nt: TGTGCCATCAGTGAGTCGATGGCAGGGTCTAAGAATGAGCAGTTCTTC
cdr3_aa: CAISESMAGSKNEQFF

clone_size: few
v_call: TRBV29-1
j_call: TRBJ2-5
d_call: TRBD1
cdr3_nt: TGCAGCGGGGGACAGGTACAAGGCGAGACCCAGTACTTC
cdr3_aa: CSGGQVQGETQYF

clone_size: few
v_call: TRBV5-4
j_call: TRBJ2-2
d_call: -
cdr3_nt: TGTGCCAGCAGCTGGCCCCGGGACGACCGCGCCGGGGAGCTGTTTTTT
cdr3_aa: CASSWPRDDRAGELFF

clone_size: -
v_call: TRBV6-2/TRBV6-3
j_call: TRBJ1-2
d_call: -
cdr3_nt: TGTGCCAGCAGCTTTTTCGCAGGAAACTATGGCTACACCTTC
cdr3_aa: CASSFFAGNYGYTF

clone_size: many
v_call: TRBV18
j_call: TRBJ1-2
d_call: -
cdr3_nt: TGTGCCAGCTCACCAAGGAACCAGTATGGCTACACCTTC
cdr3_aa: CASSPRNQYGYTF

clone_size: few
v_call: TRBV12-3/TRBV12-4
j_call: TRBJ2-7
d_call: TRBD1
cdr3_nt: TGTGCCAGCAGGGAAGGACAGGAGGTCCCCGGTAGGGAGCAGTACTTC
cdr3_aa: CASREGQEVPGREQYF

clone_size: few
v_call: TRBV15
j_call: TRBJ2-3
d_call: -
cdr3_nt: TGTGCCACCAGCCGATATACAGATACGCAGTATTTT
cdr3_aa: CATSRYTDTQYF

clone_size: many
v_call: TRBV20-1
j_call: TRBJ2-1
d_call: -
cdr3_nt: TGCAGTGCTAGAGACTACAATGAGCAGTTCTTC
cdr3_aa: CSARDYNEQFF

clone_size: few
v_call: TRBV29-1
j_call: TRBJ2-3
d_call: TRBD2
cdr3_nt: TGCAGCGGACGAGGGGGACTAGCGGATACAGATACGCAGTATTTT
cdr3_aa: CSGRGGLADTDTQYF

clone_size: -
v_call: TRBV27
j_call: TRBJ1-1
d_call: -
cdr3_nt: TGTGCCAGCAGTTCCTGGAGCATGAACACTGAAGCTTTCTTT
cdr3_aa: CASSSWSMNTEAFF

clone_size: many
v_call: TRBV2
j_call: TRBJ1-6
d_call: -
cdr3_nt: TGTGCCAGCAGCTCCTCTCCAGGAGGGATGGGCTCACCCCTCCACTTT
cdr3_aa: CASSSSPGGMGSPLHF

clone_size: -
v_call: TRBV7-6
j_call: TRBJ2-5
d_call: -
cdr3_nt: TGTGCCAGCAGCCTATGGGGGGCACATGAGACCCAGTACTTC
cdr3_aa: CASSLWGAHETQYF

clone_size: many
v_call: TRBV9
j_call: TRBJ2-7
d_call: -
cdr3_nt: TGTGCCAGCAGCGCGGACCGAGGATGGGGCGAGCAGTACTTC
cdr3_aa: CASSADRGWGEQYF

clone_size: -
v_call: TRBV5-1
j_call: TRBJ1-2
d_call: -
cdr3_nt: TGCGCCAGCAGCCCGGAGGGCCAGGGCTATGGCTACACCTTC
cdr3_aa: CASSPEGQGYGYTF

clone_size: many
v_call: TRBV6-6
j_call: TRBJ2-5
d_call: -
cdr3_nt: TGTGCCAGCAGTCGACGCACTAGCTACAATTCTCAGGAGACCCAGTACTTC
cdr3_aa: CASSRRTSYNSQETQYF

clone_size: -
v_call: TRBV11-2
j_call: TRBJ2-2
d_call: -
cdr3_nt: TGTGCCAGCACCATACCGGACCAGGCTGCGAACACCGGGGAGCTGTTTTTT
cdr3_aa: CASTIPDQAANTGELFF

clone_size: many
v_call: TRBV13
j_call: TRBJ1-4
d_call: -
cdr3_nt: TGTGCCAGCAGCCCCCCGGGGGCGCCGGGGAAAAAACTGTTTTTT
cdr3_aa: CASSPPGAPGKKLFF

clone_size: few
v_call: TRBV6-6
j_call: TRBJ2-2
d_call: TRBD1
cdr3_nt: TGTGCCAGCAGTTACCCGACAGGGGCCAACACCGGGGAGCTGTTTTTT
cdr3_aa: CASSYPTGANTGELFF

clone_size: -
v_call: TRBV29-1
j_call: TRBJ2-1
d_call: -
cdr3_nt: TGCAGCGTTGGGGGCAATGAGCAGTTCTTC
cdr3_aa: CSVGGNEQFF

clone_size: many
v_call: TRBV20-1
j_call: TRBJ1-2
d_call: -
cdr3_nt: TGCAGTGCTAGAGATCAGGCTAACTATGGCTACACCTTC
cdr3_aa: CSARDQANYGYTF

clone_size: -
v_call: TRBV6-1
j_call: TRBJ2-2
d_call: -
cdr3_nt: TGTGCCAGCAACGGGTACGCCGGGGAGCTGTTTTTT
cdr3_aa: CASNGYAGELFF

clone_size: few
v_call: TRBV10-2
j_call: TRBJ1-5
d_call: -
cdr3_nt: TGCGCCAGCAGTGAGACTGGGCATCAGCCCCAGCATTTT
cdr3_aa: CASSETGHQPQHF

clone_size: -
v_call: TRBV7-7
j_call: TRBJ2-5
d_call: -
cdr3_nt: TGTGCCAGCAGCCCTTGGGGGGACGGCGAGACCCAGTACTTC
cdr3_aa: CASSPWGDGETQYF

clone_size: many
v_call: TRBV14
j_call: TRBJ2-6
d_call: -
cdr3_nt: TGTGCCAGCAGCAAAAAGGCGGGGCCGAGCTCTGGGGCCAACGTCCTGACTTTC
cdr3_aa: CASSKKAGPSSGANVLTF

clone_size: -
v_call: TRBV4-1
j_call: TRBJ2-5
d_call: -
cdr3_nt: TGCGCCAGCAGCCAAGAATCAGGGGTCTTGCAGACCCAGTACTTC
cdr3_aa: CASSQESGVLQTQYF

clone_size: many
v_call: TRBV28
j_call: TRBJ1-5
d_call: -
cdr3_nt: TGTGCCAGCAGTCCACGGGGACGCGGGTACTCGCCCCAGCATTTT
cdr3_aa: CASSPRGRGYSPQHF

clone_size: -
v_call: TRBV9
j_call: TRBJ1-2
d_call: -
cdr3_nt: TGTGCCAGCAGCGCCGGAGAGACCTATGGCTACACCTTC
cdr3_aa: CASSAGETYGYTF

clone_size: many
v_call: TRBV12-3/TRBV12-4
j_call: TRBJ2-3
d_call: TRBD2
cdr3_nt: TGTGCCAGCAGTTATTTTAGCGGGGGGGCGGCAGATACGCAGTATTTT
cdr3_aa: CASSYFSGGAADTQYF

clone_size: many
v_call: TRBV24-1
j_call: TRBJ2-1
d_call: TRBD1
cdr3_nt: TGTGCCACCAGTGATGATTCCGGGACAGACTACAATGAGCAGTTCTTC
cdr3_aa: CATSDDSGTDYNEQFF

clone_size: few
v_call: TRBV29-1
j_call: TRBJ1-3
d_call: -
cdr3_nt: TGCAGCGTTGTTTTGGGCAGGAACGAAAACACCATATATTTT
cdr3_aa: CSVVLGRNENTIYF

clone_size: many
v_call: TRBV19
j_call: TRBJ2-7
d_call: -
cdr3_nt: TGTGCCAGTAGTATAAGGGGAGGTGGCGACGAGCAGTACTTC
cdr3_aa: CASSIRGGGDEQYF

clone_size: many
v_call: TRBV11-2
j_call: TRBJ2-7
d_call: -
cdr3_nt: TGTGCCAGCAGCTTAGGAACCAGCCCTTACTACGAGCAGTACTTC
cdr3_aa: CASSLGTSPYYEQYF

clone_size: few
v_call: TRBV5-4
j_call: TRBJ1-4
d_call: -
cdr3_nt: TGTGCCAGCAGCCGCCACGGGAAGAGGGGAACTAATGAAAAACTGTTTTTT
cdr3_aa: CASSRHGKRGTNEKLFF

clone_size: few
v_call: TRBV19
j_call: TRBJ1-5
d_call: -
cdr3_nt: TGTGCCAGTAGTGAGGCAATTCGGGTGCAGCCCCAGCATTTT
cdr3_aa: CASSEAIRVQPQHF

clone_size: few
v_call: TRBV10-3
j_call: TRBJ2-7
d_call: TRBD2
cdr3_nt: TGTGCCATTCGGTCCGCGGGGGACTACGAGCAGTACTTC
cdr3_aa: CAIRSAGDYEQYF

clone_size: few
v_call: TRBV6-6
j_call: TRBJ2-3
d_call: -
cdr3_nt: TGTGCCAGCAGTTTGCGGGCAGATACGCAGTATTTT
cdr3_aa: CASSLRADTQYF

clone_size: many
v_call: TRBV30
j_call: TRBJ1-1
d_call: -
cdr3_nt: TGTGCCTCCAACATGGGGACTGAAGCTTTCTTT
cdr3_aa: CASNMGTEAFF

clone_size: many
v_call: TRBV2
j_call: TRBJ1-5
d_call: -
cdr3_nt: TGTGCCAGCACCGCTGATCGGGGCTTCAATCAGCCCCAGCATTTT
cdr3_aa: CASTADRGFNQPQHF

clone_size: -
v_call: TRBV5-4
j_call: TRBJ2-5
d_call: -
cdr3_nt: TGTGCCAGCAGCTTTGACGGGGGCAGGATCTTC
cdr3_aa: CASSFDGGRIF